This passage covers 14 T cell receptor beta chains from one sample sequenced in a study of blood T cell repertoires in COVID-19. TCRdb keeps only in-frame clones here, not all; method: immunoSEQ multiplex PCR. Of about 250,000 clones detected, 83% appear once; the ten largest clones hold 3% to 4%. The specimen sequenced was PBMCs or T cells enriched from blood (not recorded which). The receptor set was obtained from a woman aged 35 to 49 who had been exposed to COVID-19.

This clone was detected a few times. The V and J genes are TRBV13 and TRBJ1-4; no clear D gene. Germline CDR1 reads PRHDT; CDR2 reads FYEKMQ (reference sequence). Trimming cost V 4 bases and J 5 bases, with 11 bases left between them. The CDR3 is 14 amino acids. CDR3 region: CASSSRLSNEKLFF. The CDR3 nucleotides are TGTGCCAGCAGCTCCAGGCTATCAAATGAAAAACTGTTTTTT.

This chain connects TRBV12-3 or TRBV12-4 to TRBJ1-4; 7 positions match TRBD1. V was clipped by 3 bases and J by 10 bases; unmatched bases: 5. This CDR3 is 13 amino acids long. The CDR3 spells CASSLRGGGKLFF. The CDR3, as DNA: TGTGCCAGCAGTTTGAGAGGGGGCGGAAAACTGTTTTTT.

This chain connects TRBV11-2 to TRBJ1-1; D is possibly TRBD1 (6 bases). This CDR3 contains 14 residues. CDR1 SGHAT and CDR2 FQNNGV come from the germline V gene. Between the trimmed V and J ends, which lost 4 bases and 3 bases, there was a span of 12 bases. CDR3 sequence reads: CASSSQGWDTEAFF. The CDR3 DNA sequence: TGTGCCAGCAGCTCGCAGGGGTGGGACACTGAAGCTTTCTTT.

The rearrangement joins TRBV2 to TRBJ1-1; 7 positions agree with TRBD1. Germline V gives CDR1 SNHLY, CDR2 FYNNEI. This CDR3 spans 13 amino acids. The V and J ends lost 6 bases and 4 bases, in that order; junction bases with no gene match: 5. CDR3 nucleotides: TGTGCCAGCAGGGTAGACAGGGTCACTGAAGCTTTCTTT. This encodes CASRVDRVTEAFF.

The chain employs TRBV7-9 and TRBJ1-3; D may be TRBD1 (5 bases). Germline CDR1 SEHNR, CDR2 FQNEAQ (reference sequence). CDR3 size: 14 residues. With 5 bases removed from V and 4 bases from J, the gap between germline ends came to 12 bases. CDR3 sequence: CASSPEGLGNTIYF. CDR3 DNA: TGTGCCAGCAGCCCGGAGGGGTTGGGAAACACCATATATTTT.

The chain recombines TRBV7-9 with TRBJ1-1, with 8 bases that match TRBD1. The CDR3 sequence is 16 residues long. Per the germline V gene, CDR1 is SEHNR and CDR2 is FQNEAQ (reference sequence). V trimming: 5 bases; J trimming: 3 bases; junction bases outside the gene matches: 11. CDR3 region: CASSDTMTGEDTEAFF. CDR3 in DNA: TGTGCCAGCAGCGATACCATGACAGGGGAAGACACTGAAGCTTTCTTT.

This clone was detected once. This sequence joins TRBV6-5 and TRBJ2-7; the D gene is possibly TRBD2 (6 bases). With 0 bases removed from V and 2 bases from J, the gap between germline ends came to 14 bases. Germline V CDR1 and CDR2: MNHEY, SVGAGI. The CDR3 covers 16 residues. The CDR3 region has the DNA TGTGCCAGCAGTTACTCCGGGACGCGGGACGCCTACGAGCAGTACTTC. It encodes CASSYSGTRDAYEQYF.

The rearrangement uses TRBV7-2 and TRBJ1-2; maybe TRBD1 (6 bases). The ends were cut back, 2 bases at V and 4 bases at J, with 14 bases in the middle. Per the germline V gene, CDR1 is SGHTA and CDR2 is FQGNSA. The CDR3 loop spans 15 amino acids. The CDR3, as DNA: TGTGCCAGCAGCTTAACGAGGGGGGGCGCCTATGGCTACACCTTC. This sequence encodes CASSLTRGGAYGYTF.

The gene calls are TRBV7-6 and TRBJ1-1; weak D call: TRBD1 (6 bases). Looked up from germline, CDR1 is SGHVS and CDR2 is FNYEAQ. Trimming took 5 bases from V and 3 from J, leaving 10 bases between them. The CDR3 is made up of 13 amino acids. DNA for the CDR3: TGTGCCAGCAGCCGGGGGGCGGACACTGAAGCTTTCTTT. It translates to CASSRGADTEAFF.

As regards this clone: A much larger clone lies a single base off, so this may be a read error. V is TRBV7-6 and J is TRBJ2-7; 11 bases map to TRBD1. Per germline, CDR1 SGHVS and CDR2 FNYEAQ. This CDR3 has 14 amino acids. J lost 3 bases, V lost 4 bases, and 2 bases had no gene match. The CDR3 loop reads CASSSGTGGYEQYF. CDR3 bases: TGTGCCAGCAGCTCCGGGACAGGGGGCTACGAGCAGTACTTC.

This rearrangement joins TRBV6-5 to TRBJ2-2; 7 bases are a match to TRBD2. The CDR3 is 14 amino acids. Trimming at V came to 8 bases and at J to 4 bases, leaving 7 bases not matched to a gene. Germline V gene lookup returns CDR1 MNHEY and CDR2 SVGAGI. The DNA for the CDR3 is TGTGCCAGCGCGGGGGTAAGATCCACCGGGGAGCTGTTTTTT. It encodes CASAGVRSTGELFF.

As DNA, the CDR3 is TGTGCCAGCAGCCAGGGGACAAACAATGAGCAGTTCTTC. This codes for CASSQGTNNEQFF. This chain connects TRBV7-2 to TRBJ2-1; tentatively, D is TRBD1 (6 bases). The V end lost 5 bases, the J end lost 5 bases, and 10 bases lay between the germline ends. Germline V gene data show CDR1 as SGHTA and CDR2 as FQGNSA. The CDR3 runs 13 residues.

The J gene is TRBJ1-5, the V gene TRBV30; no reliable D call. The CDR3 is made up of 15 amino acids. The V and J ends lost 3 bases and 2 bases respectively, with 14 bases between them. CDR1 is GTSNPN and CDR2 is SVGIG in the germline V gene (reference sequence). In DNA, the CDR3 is TGTGCCTGGAGGAGGGCTTATAGGGGCAATCAGCCCCAGCATTTT. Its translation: CAWRRAYRGNQPQHF.

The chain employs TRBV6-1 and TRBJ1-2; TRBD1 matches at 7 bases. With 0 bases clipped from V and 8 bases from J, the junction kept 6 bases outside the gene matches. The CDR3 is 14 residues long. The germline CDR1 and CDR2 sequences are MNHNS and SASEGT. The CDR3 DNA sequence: TGTGCCAGCAGTGAAGCGGGGACAGCGCAGGGCTACACCTTC. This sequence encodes CASSEAGTAQGYTF.